This is a list of T cell receptor beta chains from one sample in a study of early T cells in non-severe SARS-CoV-2 infection. TCRdb re-analysed the 5' RACE reads in MiXCR, keeping a single row per CDR3 protein. Of more than 20,000 distinct CDR3 sequences listed, less than 7% are singletons. The material sequenced was whole blood. The receptor set was obtained from an adult who was a healthcare worker with PCR-confirmed SARS-CoV-2 infection or an uninfected control (not recorded which). The CDR3 runs from the conserved cysteine through the conserved F or W. The order of the fields is V gene, J gene, clone size, D gene, CDR3 protein, CDR3 DNA. A D gene is named only where the DNA matches it firmly. Clone size is shown for a subset of rows, as once, few, many or a class of expanded clone.

>TRBV5-6|TRBJ2-1|many|.
CASSQGLGEQFF
TGTGCCAGCAGCCAGGGGCTAGGGGAGCAGTTCTTC
>TRBV2|TRBJ2-1|.|TRBD1
CASSADRAANEQFF
TGTGCCAGCAGTGCGGACAGGGCAGCCAATGAGCAGTTCTTC
>TRBV11-1|TRBJ2-7|many|TRBD2
CASQYGTRSKQYF
TGTGCCAGCCAGTACGGGACTAGGAGTAAGCAGTACTTC
>TRBV7-9|TRBJ1-4|few|.
CASSLGAGPEKLFF
TGTGCCAGCAGCTTAGGCGCAGGGCCTGAAAAACTGTTTTTT
>TRBV6-6|TRBJ1-1|large|TRBD1
CAVYRGTEAFF
TGTGCCGTGTACAGGGGCACTGAAGCTTTCTTT
>TRBV7-2|TRBJ2-3|.|.
CASSLVGEDTQYF
TGTGCCAGCAGCTTGGTGGGGGAGGATACGCAGTATTTT
>TRBV10-2|TRBJ2-1|.|.
CASSKWDEQFF
TGCGCCAGCAGTAAGTGGGACGAGCAGTTCTTC
>TRBV7-3|TRBJ2-3|medium-sized|TRBD2
CASSEDASGGADTQYF
TGTGCCAGCAGCGAGGACGCCAGCGGGGGGGCCGATACGCAGTATTTT
>TRBV20-1|TRBJ1-6|.|TRBD1
CSAGGTANSPLHF
TGCAGTGCTGGGGGGACAGCTAATTCACCCCTCCACTTT
>TRBV11-2|TRBJ2-1|many|.
CASSPIPGINVLQFF
TGTGCCAGCAGCCCCATCCCCGGGATTAACGTCCTTCAGTTCTTC
>TRBV10-2|TRBJ2-3|few|TRBD2
CASRNQGLAGYTQYF
TGCGCCAGCAGGAACCAGGGACTAGCGGGGTATACGCAGTATTTT
>TRBV28|TRBJ2-7|many|.
CASSLARNPTYEQYF
TGTGCCAGCAGTTTAGCCCGAAACCCCACCTACGAGCAGTACTTC
>TRBV9|TRBJ2-7|few|.
CASSVGNGLAYEQYF
TGTGCCAGCAGCGTCGGGAACGGACTGGCCTACGAGCAGTACTTC
>TRBV18|TRBJ2-2|many|.
CASSPLGRNTGELFF
TGTGCCAGCTCACCCCTGGGACGGAACACCGGGGAGCTGTTTTTT
>TRBV12-3/TRBV12-4|TRBJ2-3|many|TRBD2
CASSLGLPTDTQYF
TGTGCCAGCAGTCTGGGACTACCTACAGATACGCAGTATTTT
>TRBV20-1|TRBJ2-3|.|TRBD2
CSAPPSGGPTDTQYF
TGCAGTGCTCCACCCAGCGGGGGGCCCACAGATACGCAGTATTTT
>TRBV20-1|TRBJ1-6|few|.
CSAMGPGSSYNSPLHF
TGCAGTGCTATGGGCCCCGGGAGCTCCTATAATTCACCCCTCCACTTT
>TRBV7-2|TRBJ2-3|few|TRBD2
CASSSRLAGGTDTQYF
TGTGCCAGCAGCAGCCGACTAGCGGGAGGCACAGATACGCAGTATTTT
>TRBV7-2|TRBJ2-2|once|.
CASSPWGSNTGELFF
TGTGCCAGCAGCCCCTGGGGTTCGAACACCGGGGAGCTGTTTTTT
>TRBV14|TRBJ2-7|many|.
CASSQVVSGEQYF
TGTGCCAGCAGCCAAGTTGTCTCGGGGGAGCAGTACTTC
>TRBV4-2|TRBJ2-7|.|.
CASSQGGGANEQYF
TGTGCCAGCAGCCAAGGAGGGGGGGCCAACGAGCAGTACTTC
>TRBV5-1|TRBJ1-4|many|.
CASSEGTWHEKLFF
TGCGCCAGCAGTGAAGGGACATGGCATGAAAAACTGTTTTTT